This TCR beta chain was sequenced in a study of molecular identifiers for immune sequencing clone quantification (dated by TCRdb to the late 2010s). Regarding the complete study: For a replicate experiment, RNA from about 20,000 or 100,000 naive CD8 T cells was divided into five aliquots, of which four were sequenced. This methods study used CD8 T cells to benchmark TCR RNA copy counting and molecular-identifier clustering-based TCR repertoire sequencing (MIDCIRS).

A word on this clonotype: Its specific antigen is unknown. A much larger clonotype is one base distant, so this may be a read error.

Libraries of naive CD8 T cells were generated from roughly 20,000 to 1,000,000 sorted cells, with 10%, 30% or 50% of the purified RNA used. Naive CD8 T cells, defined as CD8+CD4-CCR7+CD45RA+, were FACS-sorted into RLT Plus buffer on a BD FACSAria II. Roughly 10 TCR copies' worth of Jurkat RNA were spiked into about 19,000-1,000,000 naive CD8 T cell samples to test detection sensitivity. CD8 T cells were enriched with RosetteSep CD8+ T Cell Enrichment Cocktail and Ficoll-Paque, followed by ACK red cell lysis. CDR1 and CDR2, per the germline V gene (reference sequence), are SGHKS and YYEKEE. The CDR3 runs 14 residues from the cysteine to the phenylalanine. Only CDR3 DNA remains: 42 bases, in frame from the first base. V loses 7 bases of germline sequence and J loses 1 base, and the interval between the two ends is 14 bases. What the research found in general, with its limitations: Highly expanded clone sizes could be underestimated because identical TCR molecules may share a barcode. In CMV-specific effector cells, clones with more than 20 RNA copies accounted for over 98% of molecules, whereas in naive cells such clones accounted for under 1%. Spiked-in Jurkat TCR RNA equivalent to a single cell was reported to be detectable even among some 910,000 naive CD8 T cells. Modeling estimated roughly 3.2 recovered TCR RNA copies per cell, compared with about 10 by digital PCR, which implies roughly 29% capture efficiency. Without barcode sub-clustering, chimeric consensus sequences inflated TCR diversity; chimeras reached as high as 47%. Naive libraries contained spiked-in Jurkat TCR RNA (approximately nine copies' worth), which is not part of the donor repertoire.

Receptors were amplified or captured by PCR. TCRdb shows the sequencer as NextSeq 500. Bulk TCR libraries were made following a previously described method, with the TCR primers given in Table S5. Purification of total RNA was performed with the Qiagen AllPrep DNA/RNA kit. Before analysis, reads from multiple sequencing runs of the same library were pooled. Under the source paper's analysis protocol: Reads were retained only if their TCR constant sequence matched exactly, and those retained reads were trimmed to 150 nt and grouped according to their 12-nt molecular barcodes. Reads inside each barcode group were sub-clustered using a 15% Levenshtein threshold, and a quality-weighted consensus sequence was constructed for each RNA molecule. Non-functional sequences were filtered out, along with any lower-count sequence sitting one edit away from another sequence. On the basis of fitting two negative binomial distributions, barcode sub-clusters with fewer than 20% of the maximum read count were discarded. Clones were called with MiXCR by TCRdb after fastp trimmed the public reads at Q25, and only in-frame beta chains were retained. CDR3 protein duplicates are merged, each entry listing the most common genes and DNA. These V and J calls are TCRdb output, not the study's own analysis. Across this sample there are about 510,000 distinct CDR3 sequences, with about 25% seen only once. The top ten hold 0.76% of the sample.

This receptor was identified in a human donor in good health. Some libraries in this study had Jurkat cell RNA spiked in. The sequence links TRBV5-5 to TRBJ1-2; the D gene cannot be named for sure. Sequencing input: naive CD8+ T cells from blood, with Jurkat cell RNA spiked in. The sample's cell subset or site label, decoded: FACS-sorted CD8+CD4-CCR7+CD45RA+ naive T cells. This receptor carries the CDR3 CASCSNDGNYGYTF. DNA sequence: TGTGCCAGCTGCTCAAACGACGGTAACTATGGCTACACCTTC.